Listed below are T cell receptor beta chains from one sample, sequenced in a study of cytomegalovirus exposure and HLA in healthy donors. Generated by immunoSEQ multiplex PCR, the TCRdb table keeps only in-frame clones and is missing some. The sample consists of 150,000 to 200,000 clones, 60% to 85% of them appearing once. Sequences were obtained from PBMCs. All receptors derive from a male donor in good health and CMV-seropositive. Each CDR3 is given with its conserved first and last residue. The order of the fields is J gene, V gene, D gene, CDR3 length, clone size, CDR3 protein. D genes are given only for firm matches. Clone size is stated in some rows and not others, as once, few, many or a class when expanded.

j_gene: TRBJ1-2
v_gene: TRBV12-5
d_gene: NA
len: 14
abundance: NA
CDR3aa: CASGPPVRTYGYTF

j_gene: TRBJ2-1
v_gene: TRBV27
d_gene: NA
len: 14
abundance: NA
CDR3aa: CASSFSDSLNEQFF

j_gene: TRBJ1-1
v_gene: TRBV6-6
d_gene: TRBD1
len: 13
abundance: few
CDR3aa: CASSQTGGAEAFF

j_gene: TRBJ2-1
v_gene: TRBV25-1
d_gene: NA
len: 14
abundance: NA
CDR3aa: CASTSAGSHNEQFF

j_gene: TRBJ1-6
v_gene: TRBV19
d_gene: TRBD1
len: 13
abundance: NA
CDR3aa: CASGDRKNSPLHF

j_gene: TRBJ2-1
v_gene: TRBV25-1
d_gene: NA
len: 17
abundance: once
CDR3aa: CASSDPTRGASYNEQFF

j_gene: TRBJ2-3
v_gene: TRBV6-1
d_gene: NA
len: 13
abundance: NA
CDR3aa: CAAHSGGTDTQYF

j_gene: TRBJ2-7
v_gene: TRBV20-1
d_gene: NA
len: 10
abundance: NA
CDR3aa: CSVAGDEQYF

j_gene: TRBJ1-1
v_gene: TRBV5-1
d_gene: NA
len: 14
abundance: NA
CDR3aa: CASSLDSLNTEAFF

j_gene: TRBJ1-3
v_gene: TRBV21-1
d_gene: NA
len: 14
abundance: NA
CDR3aa: CASSRYFTGNTIYF

j_gene: TRBJ2-7
v_gene: TRBV15
d_gene: NA
len: 13
abundance: NA
CDR3aa: CATSRETAYEQYF

j_gene: TRBJ1-2
v_gene: TRBV29-1
d_gene: NA
len: 12
abundance: NA
CDR3aa: CSVAVRESGYTF

j_gene: TRBJ1-5
v_gene: TRBV2
d_gene: NA
len: 13
abundance: NA
CDR3aa: CASSVLVNQPQHF

j_gene: TRBJ2-7
v_gene: TRBV2
d_gene: NA
len: 14
abundance: NA
CDR3aa: CASSPGQGGYEQYF

j_gene: TRBJ2-3
v_gene: TRBV30
d_gene: TRBD2
len: 15
abundance: NA
CDR3aa: CAWSSLAGVTDTQYF

j_gene: TRBJ2-3
v_gene: TRBV7-9
d_gene: NA
len: 15
abundance: NA
CDR3aa: CASREVRGGMDTQYF

j_gene: TRBJ1-2
v_gene: TRBV19
d_gene: TRBD1
len: 13
abundance: NA
CDR3aa: CASSGGQARGYTF

j_gene: TRBJ2-2
v_gene: TRBV7-9
d_gene: TRBD1
len: 16
abundance: NA
CDR3aa: CASSLDRTGLTGELFF

j_gene: TRBJ1-6
v_gene: TRBV30
d_gene: TRBD1
len: 14
abundance: NA
CDR3aa: CAWKQGAGNSPLHF

j_gene: TRBJ1-2
v_gene: TRBV9
d_gene: NA
len: 13
abundance: NA
CDR3aa: CASSAGASYGYTF

j_gene: TRBJ1-2
v_gene: TRBV5-4
d_gene: TRBD1
len: 14
abundance: NA
CDR3aa: CASSLGQGDYGYTF

j_gene: TRBJ2-7
v_gene: TRBV6-1
d_gene: TRBD2
len: 17
abundance: few
CDR3aa: CASSEGFASGGSYEQYF

j_gene: TRBJ1-2
v_gene: TRBV28
d_gene: NA
len: 14
abundance: NA
CDR3aa: CASSHPRDNYGYTF

j_gene: TRBJ2-1
v_gene: TRBV4-2
d_gene: NA
len: 12
abundance: once
CDR3aa: CASREEVGEQFF

j_gene: TRBJ2-2
v_gene: TRBV5-6
d_gene: NA
len: 14
abundance: NA
CDR3aa: CASSLGRNTGELFF

j_gene: TRBJ2-1
v_gene: TRBV5-1
d_gene: TRBD1
len: 15
abundance: NA
CDR3aa: CASSLGGQGARMQFF

j_gene: TRBJ1-4
v_gene: TRBV9
d_gene: TRBD1
len: 17
abundance: NA
CDR3aa: CASSVGTGGAANEKLFF